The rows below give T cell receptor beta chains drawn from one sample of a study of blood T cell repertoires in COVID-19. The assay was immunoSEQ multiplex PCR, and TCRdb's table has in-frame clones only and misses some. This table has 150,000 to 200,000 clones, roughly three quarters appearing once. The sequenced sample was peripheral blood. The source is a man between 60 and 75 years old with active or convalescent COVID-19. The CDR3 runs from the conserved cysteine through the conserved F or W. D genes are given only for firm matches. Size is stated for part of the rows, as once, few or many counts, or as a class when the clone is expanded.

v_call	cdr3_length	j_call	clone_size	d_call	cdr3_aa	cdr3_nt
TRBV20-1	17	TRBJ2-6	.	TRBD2	CSASSLAGFSGANVLTF	TGCAGTGCTAGTTCCCTAGCGGGTTTCTCTGGGGCCAACGTCCTGACTTTC
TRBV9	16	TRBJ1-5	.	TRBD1	CASSAQGVWGNQPQHF	TGTGCCAGCAGCGCTCAGGGGGTTTGGGGCAATCAGCCCCAGCATTTT
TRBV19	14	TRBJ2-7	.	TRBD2	CASSFREGQYEQYF	TGTGCCAGTAGTTTTCGGGAGGGCCAGTACGAGCAGTACTTC
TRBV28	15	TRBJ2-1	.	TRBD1	CASSLGTGLFNEQFF	TGTGCCAGCAGTTTAGGGACAGGGCTATTCAATGAGCAGTTCTTC
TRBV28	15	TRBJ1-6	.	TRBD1	CASRPQGAGNSPLHF	TGTGCCAGCAGACCCCAGGGGGCGGGAAATTCACCCCTCCACTTT
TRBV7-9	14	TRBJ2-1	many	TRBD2	CASSTASGYNEQFF	TGTGCCAGCAGCACGGCTAGCGGATACAATGAGCAGTTCTTC
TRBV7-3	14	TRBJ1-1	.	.	CASSSLSLNTEAFF	TGTGCCAGCAGCTCATTGTCCCTGAACACTGAAGCTTTCTTT
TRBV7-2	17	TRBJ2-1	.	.	CASSTTRLAGAYNEQFF	TGTGCCAGCAGCACTACCCGGCTGGCGGGCGCCTACAATGAGCAGTTCTTC
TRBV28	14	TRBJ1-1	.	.	CASRSGGENTEAFF	TGTGCCAGCAGATCGGGGGGCGAGAACACTGAAGCTTTCTTT
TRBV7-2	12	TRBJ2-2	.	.	CASTLGDGELFF	TGTGCCAGCACTCTAGGTGACGGGGAGCTGTTTTTT
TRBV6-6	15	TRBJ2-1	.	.	CASRLGGGPYNEQFF	TGTGCCAGCCGCCTAGGGGGAGGGCCCTACAATGAGCAGTTCTTC
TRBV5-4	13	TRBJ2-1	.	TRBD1	CASSSGQLNEQFF	TGTGCCAGCAGCTCGGGACAGTTAAATGAGCAGTTCTTC
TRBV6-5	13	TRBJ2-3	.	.	CASAIPNTDTQYF	TGTGCCAGCGCGATACCGAACACAGATACGCAGTATTTT
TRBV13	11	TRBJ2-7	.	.	CASSQQAEQYF	TGTGCCAGCAGCCAGCAGGCTGAGCAGTACTTC
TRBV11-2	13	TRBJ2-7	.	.	CASSLAPAYEQYF	TGTGCCAGCAGCTTAGCCCCAGCCTACGAGCAGTACTTC
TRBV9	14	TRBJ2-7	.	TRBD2	CASSVSSGGYEQYF	TGTGCCAGCAGCGTGTCCAGCGGGGGCTACGAGCAGTACTTC
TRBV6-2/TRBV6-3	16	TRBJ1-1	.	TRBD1	CASSSARTGENTEAFF	TGTGCCAGCAGTTCCGCCCGGACAGGGGAGAACACTGAAGCTTTCTTT
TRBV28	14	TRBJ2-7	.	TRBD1	CASRGQGFSREQYF	TGTGCCAGCAGGGGACAGGGGTTTTCTCGGGAGCAGTACTTC
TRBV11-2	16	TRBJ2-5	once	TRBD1	CASSSRDSSHRETQYF	TGTGCCAGCAGCTCCCGGGACAGCTCCCATAGGGAGACCCAGTACTTC
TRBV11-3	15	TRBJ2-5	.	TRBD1	CASSSGQGAGETQYF	TGTGCCAGCAGCTCAGGACAGGGGGCTGGAGAGACCCAGTACTTC
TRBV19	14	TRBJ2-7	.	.	CASSIQRGPYEQYF	TGTGCCAGTAGTATACAGAGAGGTCCCTACGAGCAGTACTTC
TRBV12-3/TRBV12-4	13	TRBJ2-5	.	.	CASRSTGQETQYF	TGTGCCAGCAGATCGACAGGACAAGAGACCCAGTACTTC
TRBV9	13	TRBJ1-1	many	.	CASSVQPRAEAFF	TGTGCCAGCAGCGTCCAACCGCGGGCTGAAGCTTTCTTT
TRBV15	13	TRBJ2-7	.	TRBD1	CATSTDRGREQYF	TGTGCCACCAGCACGGACAGGGGGAGAGAGCAGTACTTC
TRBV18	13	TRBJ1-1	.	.	CASVAGLNTEAFF	TGTGCCAGCGTCGCGGGGCTTAACACTGAAGCTTTCTTT
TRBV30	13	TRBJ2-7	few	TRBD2	CAGTLAGPYEQYF	TGTGCCGGAACTCTAGCGGGCCCCTACGAGCAGTACTTC
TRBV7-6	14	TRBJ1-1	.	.	CASSLSGGNTEAFF	TGTGCCAGCAGCTTATCGGGGGGGAACACTGAAGCTTTCTTT
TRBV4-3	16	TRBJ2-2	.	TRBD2	CASSQVPSGPTGELFF	TGCGCCAGCAGCCAAGTGCCTAGCGGACCTACCGGGGAGCTGTTTTTT